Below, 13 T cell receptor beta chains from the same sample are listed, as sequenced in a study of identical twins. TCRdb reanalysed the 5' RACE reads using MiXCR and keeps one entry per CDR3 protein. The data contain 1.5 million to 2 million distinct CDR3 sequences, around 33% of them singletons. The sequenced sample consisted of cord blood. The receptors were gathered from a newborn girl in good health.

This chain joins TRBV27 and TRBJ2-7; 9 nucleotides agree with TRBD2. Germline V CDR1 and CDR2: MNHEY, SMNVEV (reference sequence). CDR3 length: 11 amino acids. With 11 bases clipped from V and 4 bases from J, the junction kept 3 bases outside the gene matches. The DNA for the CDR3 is TGTGCCGCGGGAGGGCCTTACGAGCAGTACTTC. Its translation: CAAGGPYEQYF.

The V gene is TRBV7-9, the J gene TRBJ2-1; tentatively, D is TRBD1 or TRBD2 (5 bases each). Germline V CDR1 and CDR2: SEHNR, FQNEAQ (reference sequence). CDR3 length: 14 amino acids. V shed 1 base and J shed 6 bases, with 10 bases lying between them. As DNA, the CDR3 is TGTGCCAGCAGCTTAGACGGGGCCTCCAATGAGCAGTTCTTC. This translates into CASSLDGASNEQFF.

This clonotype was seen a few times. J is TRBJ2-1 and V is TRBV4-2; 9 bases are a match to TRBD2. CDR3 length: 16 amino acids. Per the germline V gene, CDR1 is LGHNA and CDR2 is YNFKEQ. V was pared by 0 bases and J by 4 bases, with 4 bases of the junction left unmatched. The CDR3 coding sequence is TGTGCCAGCAGCCAAGAAGCTAGCGGGGCGTACAATGAGCAGTTCTTC. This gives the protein CASSQEASGAYNEQFF.

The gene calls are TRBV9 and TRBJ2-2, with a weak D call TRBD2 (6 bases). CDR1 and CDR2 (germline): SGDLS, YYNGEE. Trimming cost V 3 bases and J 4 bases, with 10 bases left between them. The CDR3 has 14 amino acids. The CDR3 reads CASSATRFTGELFF. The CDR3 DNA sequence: TGTGCCAGCAGCGCGACTAGATTCACCGGGGAGCTGTTTTTT.

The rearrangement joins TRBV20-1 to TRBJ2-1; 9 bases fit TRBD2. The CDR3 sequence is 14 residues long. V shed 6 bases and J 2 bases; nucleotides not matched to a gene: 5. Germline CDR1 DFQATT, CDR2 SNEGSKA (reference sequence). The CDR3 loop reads CSARLAVTYNEQFF. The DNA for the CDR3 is TGCAGTGCACGACTAGCGGTAACCTACAATGAGCAGTTCTTC.

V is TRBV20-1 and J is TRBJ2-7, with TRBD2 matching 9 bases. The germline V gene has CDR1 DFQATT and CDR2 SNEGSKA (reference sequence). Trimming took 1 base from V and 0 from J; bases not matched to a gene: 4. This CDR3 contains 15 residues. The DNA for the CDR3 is TGCAGTGCTAGAGGTGCTAGCGGGGACTCCTACGAGCAGTACTTC. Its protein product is CSARGASGDSYEQYF.

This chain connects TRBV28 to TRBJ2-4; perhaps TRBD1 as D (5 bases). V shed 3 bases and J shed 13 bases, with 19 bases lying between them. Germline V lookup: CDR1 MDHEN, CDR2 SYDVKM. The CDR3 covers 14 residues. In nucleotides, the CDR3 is TGTGCCAGCAGTTTTCAGGGCCCCCTAGGTGAGCAGTACTTC. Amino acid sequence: CASSFQGPLGEQYF.

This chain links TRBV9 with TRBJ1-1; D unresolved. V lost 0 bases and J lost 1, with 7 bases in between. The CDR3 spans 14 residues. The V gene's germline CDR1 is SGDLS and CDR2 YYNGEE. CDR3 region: CASSVVDWNTEAFF. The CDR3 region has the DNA TGTGCCAGCAGCGTAGTAGACTGGAACACTGAAGCTTTCTTT.

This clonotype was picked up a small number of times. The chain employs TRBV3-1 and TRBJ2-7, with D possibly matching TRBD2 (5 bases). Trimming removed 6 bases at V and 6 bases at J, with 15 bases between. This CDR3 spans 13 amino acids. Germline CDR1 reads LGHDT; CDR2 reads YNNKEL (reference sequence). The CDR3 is CASRRGLSFEQYF. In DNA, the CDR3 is TGTGCCAGCAGACGCGGACTGAGCTTCGAGCAGTACTTC.

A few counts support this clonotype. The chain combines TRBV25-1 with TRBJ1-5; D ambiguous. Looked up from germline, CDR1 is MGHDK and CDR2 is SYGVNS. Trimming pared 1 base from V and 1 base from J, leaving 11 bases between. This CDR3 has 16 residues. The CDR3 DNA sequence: TGTGCCAGCAGTGAATCCCCTGGGGAGAGCAATCAGCCCCAGCATTTT. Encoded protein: CASSESPGESNQPQHF.

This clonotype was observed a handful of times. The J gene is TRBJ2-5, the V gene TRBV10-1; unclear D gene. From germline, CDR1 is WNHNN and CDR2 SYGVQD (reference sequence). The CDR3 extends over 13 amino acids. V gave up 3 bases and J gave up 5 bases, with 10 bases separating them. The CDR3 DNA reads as TGCGCCAGCAGTGATTCAGCGATCGAGACCCAGTACTTC. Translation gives CASSDSAIETQYF.

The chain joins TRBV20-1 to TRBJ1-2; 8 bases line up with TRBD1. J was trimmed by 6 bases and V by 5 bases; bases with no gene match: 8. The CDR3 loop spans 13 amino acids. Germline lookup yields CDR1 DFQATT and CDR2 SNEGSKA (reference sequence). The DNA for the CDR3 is TGCAGTGCTTCAGGGGGCGCCGGAGATGGCTACACCTTC. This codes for CSASGGAGDGYTF.

CDR3 nucleotide sequence: TGTGCCAGCAGCTCGCGCCTGGACTCTGGAAACACCATATATTTT. Translating it yields CASSSRLDSGNTIYF. The rearrangement joins TRBV27 to TRBJ1-3; D remains ambiguous. V was cut by 6 bases and J by 0 bases, with 12 bases left in between. Germline V gene data show CDR1 as MNHEY and CDR2 as SMNVEV (reference sequence). This CDR3 has 15 residues.